Reported below is one TCR beta chain. Antigen unknown. This sample is drawn from a study of T-cell memory formation after mild COVID-19. Study as a whole: The study found TCR clusters largely donor specific. Study outcomes and limitations: The study found balanced CD4/CD8 in clones contracting day 15 to 85 and a CD4+ lean in later expanders. Pre-infection memory carried some responding clones, suggesting that cross-reactive memory joined.

Trimming removed 5 bases from V and 5 bases from J; junction bases left unmatched: 11. The CDR3 runs 15 residues. The germline V gene has CDR1 SGHNT and CDR2 YENEEA. The TCR alpha and TCR beta cDNA libraries, bearing sample barcodes and UMIs, were generated by 5'RACE using constant-segment primers. TCRdb ran MiXCR on the 5' RACE reads and lists one entry per CDR3 protein. The table records about 350,000 distinct CDR3 sequences, 20% to 25% of them present only once. The chain is built from TRBV11-3 and TRBJ2-5, with 7 bases fitting TRBD1. The sample consisted of PBMCs or a T cell subset sorted from them (not recorded which). This TCR was sampled from a man aged 18-30 years who had mild COVID-19 (a few samples of this study predate the infection). Cell type and time point are not known. The CDR3 loop reads CASSHSWADRETQYF. Here the CDR3 DNA reads TGTGCCAGCAGCCACTCATGGGCGGACAGGGAGACCCAGTACTTC.